This T cell receptor delta chain originates from a study of gamma-delta T cells after stem cell transplantation. This clone is labeled as large. CDR3 length: 12 residues. CDR1 is TSWWSYY and CDR2 is QGS in the germline V gene. V shed 5 bases, J shed 8 bases, and the junction held 4 bases outside the gene matches. TCRdb applied CATT to the RT-PCR reads for clone calling. This table holds over 5,500 delta-chain clones, around a quarter found once. V is TRDV1 and J is TRDJ1; 8 positions agree with TRDD2. The specimen was gamma-delta T cells. The clonotype was recovered from a human donor. It is not recorded whose cells these are; they may come from a transplant donor. CDR3 bases: TGTGCTCTTGGGACTTCCTACGGGAAACTCATCTTT. Amino acids: CALGTSYGKLIF.